The rows below give T cell receptor beta chains drawn from one sample of a study of radiotherapy plus CTLA-4 blockade in lung cancer. TCRdb's copy holds only in-frame clones and misses some; the assay was immunoSEQ multiplex PCR. Found here are some 60,000 clones, 65% to 80% of them singletons; the top ten hold approximately 17%. This specimen was peripheral blood, taken from a patient treated with radiotherapy plus ipilimumab. The receptors come from a human donor with non-small cell lung cancer who had a complete response to radiotherapy plus ipilimumab. Both conserved end residues are part of each CDR3. Fields, in order: J gene, clone size, V gene, CDR3 length, D gene, CDR3 protein, CDR3 DNA. D genes are given only for firm matches. A clone size is listed for some rows: how often the clone was seen (once, few, many), or a class if it is expanded.

j_call: TRBJ2-3
clone_size: -
v_call: TRBV5-1
cdr3_length: 17
d_call: TRBD2
cdr3_aa: CASSLTTSGKSTDTQYF
cdr3_nt: TGCGCCAGCAGCTTGACGACTAGCGGAAAAAGCACAGATACGCAGTATTTT

j_call: TRBJ2-7
clone_size: -
v_call: TRBV19
cdr3_length: 14
d_call: -
cdr3_aa: CASRKTAMYYEQYF
cdr3_nt: TGTGCCAGTAGGAAGACAGCCATGTACTACGAGCAGTACTTC

j_call: TRBJ1-2
clone_size: few
v_call: TRBV4-1
cdr3_length: 15
d_call: TRBD1
cdr3_aa: CASSQGTGGALGYTF
cdr3_nt: TGCGCCAGCAGCCAAGGGACAGGGGGGGCCCTCGGCTACACCTTC

j_call: TRBJ2-7
clone_size: -
v_call: TRBV5-1
cdr3_length: 14
d_call: -
cdr3_aa: CASSPFDTSYEQYF
cdr3_nt: TGCGCCAGCAGCCCCTTCGACACGTCCTACGAGCAGTACTTC

j_call: TRBJ2-2
clone_size: -
v_call: TRBV18
cdr3_length: 16
d_call: -
cdr3_aa: CASSPQREPDTGELFF
cdr3_nt: TGTGCCAGCTCACCACAACGGGAACCCGACACCGGGGAGCTGTTTTTT

j_call: TRBJ1-2
clone_size: -
v_call: TRBV4-3
cdr3_length: 16
d_call: TRBD1
cdr3_aa: CASSQDRTGNYDGYTF
cdr3_nt: TGCGCCAGCAGCCAAGACAGGACAGGGAATTACGATGGCTACACCTTC

j_call: TRBJ2-3
clone_size: once
v_call: TRBV2
cdr3_length: 13
d_call: -
cdr3_aa: CASSTSGTDTQYF
cdr3_nt: TGTGCCAGCAGTACGAGTGGCACAGATACGCAGTATTTT

j_call: TRBJ2-1
clone_size: -
v_call: TRBV9
cdr3_length: 16
d_call: TRBD2
cdr3_aa: CASSVGGLAGGNEQFF
cdr3_nt: TGTGCCAGCAGCGTAGGGGGACTAGCGGGAGGGAATGAGCAGTTCTTC

j_call: TRBJ2-7
clone_size: -
v_call: TRBV27
cdr3_length: 13
d_call: -
cdr3_aa: CASSLEASYEQYF
cdr3_nt: TGTGCCAGCAGTTTAGAGGCTAGCTACGAGCAGTACTTC

j_call: TRBJ2-5
clone_size: -
v_call: TRBV28
cdr3_length: 16
d_call: TRBD2
cdr3_aa: CASGGTSGKKGETQYF
cdr3_nt: TGTGCCAGTGGCGGGACTAGCGGGAAAAAGGGGGAGACCCAGTACTTC

j_call: TRBJ2-5
clone_size: -
v_call: TRBV9
cdr3_length: 15
d_call: TRBD1
cdr3_aa: CASSETDRVYETQYF
cdr3_nt: TGTGCCAGCAGCGAGACGGACAGGGTATACGAGACCCAGTACTTC

j_call: TRBJ1-3
clone_size: few
v_call: TRBV7-2
cdr3_length: 14
d_call: -
cdr3_aa: CASSPRGRGNTIYF
cdr3_nt: TGTGCCAGCAGCCCCCGGGGCCGGGGGAACACCATATATTTT

j_call: TRBJ1-3
clone_size: few
v_call: TRBV27
cdr3_length: 14
d_call: -
cdr3_aa: CASSRGGDGNTIYF
cdr3_nt: TGTGCCAGCAGTCGAGGGGGGGATGGAAACACCATATATTTT

j_call: TRBJ1-1
clone_size: few
v_call: TRBV5-1
cdr3_length: 13
d_call: -
cdr3_aa: CASSFIQNTEAFF
cdr3_nt: TGCGCCAGCAGCTTCATACAGAACACTGAAGCTTTCTTT

j_call: TRBJ1-5
clone_size: once
v_call: TRBV18
cdr3_length: 16
d_call: -
cdr3_aa: CASSPAGGTGNQPQHF
cdr3_nt: TGTGCCAGCTCACCTGCCGGCGGGACGGGCAATCAGCCCCAGCATTTT

j_call: TRBJ1-3
clone_size: -
v_call: TRBV5-1
cdr3_length: 17
d_call: -
cdr3_aa: CASSLSSGHLSGNTIYF
cdr3_nt: TGCGCCAGCAGCTTGTCCTCTGGACACCTCTCTGGAAACACCATATATTTT

j_call: TRBJ1-3
clone_size: -
v_call: TRBV7-2
cdr3_length: 14
d_call: -
cdr3_aa: CASSLDSSGNTIYF
cdr3_nt: TGTGCCAGCAGCTTAGACAGCTCTGGAAACACCATATATTTT

j_call: TRBJ2-1
clone_size: -
v_call: TRBV10-3
cdr3_length: 17
d_call: TRBD2
cdr3_aa: CAISPEGTSGYYNEQFF
cdr3_nt: TGTGCCATCAGTCCAGAAGGTACTAGCGGTTATTACAATGAGCAGTTCTTC

j_call: TRBJ1-1
clone_size: once
v_call: TRBV7-8
cdr3_length: 14
d_call: -
cdr3_aa: CASSRPPEDTEAFF
cdr3_nt: TGTGCCAGCAGCCGCCCCCCCGAGGACACTGAAGCTTTCTTT

j_call: TRBJ2-6
clone_size: few
v_call: TRBV7-9
cdr3_length: 18
d_call: -
cdr3_aa: CASSLVTGRRSGANVLTF
cdr3_nt: TGTGCCAGCAGCTTAGTCACGGGTCGGAGATCTGGGGCCAACGTCCTGACTTTC

j_call: TRBJ1-3
clone_size: -
v_call: TRBV5-6
cdr3_length: 16
d_call: -
cdr3_aa: CASSPGQYYSGNTIYF
cdr3_nt: TGTGCCAGCAGCCCAGGACAGTACTACTCTGGAAACACCATATATTTT

j_call: TRBJ1-2
clone_size: once
v_call: TRBV5-1
cdr3_length: 15
d_call: -
cdr3_aa: CASSPQGLANYGYTF
cdr3_nt: TGCGCCAGCAGCCCCCAGGGTTTAGCTAACTATGGCTACACCTTC

j_call: TRBJ2-1
clone_size: -
v_call: TRBV11-2
cdr3_length: 14
d_call: TRBD1
cdr3_aa: CASSLLTGYNEQFF
cdr3_nt: TGTGCCAGCAGCTTACTGACAGGGTACAATGAGCAGTTCTTC

j_call: TRBJ2-3
clone_size: -
v_call: TRBV7-2
cdr3_length: 19
d_call: TRBD1
cdr3_aa: CASSPYRTGTGGGTDTQYF
cdr3_nt: TGTGCCAGCAGCCCCTACCGAACCGGGACAGGGGGTGGCACAGATACGCAGTATTTT

j_call: TRBJ2-5
clone_size: -
v_call: TRBV4-1
cdr3_length: 21
d_call: -
cdr3_aa: CASSRRMKRGETSAVQETQYF
cdr3_nt: TGCGCCAGCAGCCGGAGAATGAAAAGGGGGGAAACTAGCGCTGTCCAAGAGACCCAGTACTTC

j_call: TRBJ2-6
clone_size: once
v_call: TRBV19
cdr3_length: 17
d_call: -
cdr3_aa: CASSTLQSPSGANVLTF
cdr3_nt: TGTGCCAGTAGTACCTTACAGTCACCCTCTGGGGCCAACGTCCTGACTTTC

j_call: TRBJ2-4
clone_size: -
v_call: TRBV5-1
cdr3_length: 16
d_call: TRBD2
cdr3_aa: CASSLGLAGGENIQYF
cdr3_nt: TGCGCCAGCAGCTTGGGACTAGCGGGAGGGGAAAACATTCAGTACTTC

j_call: TRBJ1-6
clone_size: -
v_call: TRBV7-9
cdr3_length: 16
d_call: TRBD1
cdr3_aa: CASSIFMTGMVSPLHF
cdr3_nt: TGTGCCAGCAGCATATTCATGACAGGGATGGTTTCACCCCTCCACTTT

j_call: TRBJ2-5
clone_size: -
v_call: TRBV10-2
cdr3_length: 13
d_call: -
cdr3_aa: CASSATPQETQYF
cdr3_nt: TGCGCCAGCAGTGCGACTCCCCAAGAGACCCAGTACTTC

j_call: TRBJ2-1
clone_size: -
v_call: TRBV7-9
cdr3_length: 13
d_call: -
cdr3_aa: CASSEDSDNEQFF
cdr3_nt: TGTGCCAGCAGCGAGGACAGCGACAATGAGCAGTTCTTC

j_call: TRBJ2-5
clone_size: -
v_call: TRBV29-1
cdr3_length: 14
d_call: TRBD1
cdr3_aa: CSVDLRQGAKTQYF
cdr3_nt: TGCAGCGTTGATTTGAGACAGGGGGCGAAGACCCAGTACTTC

j_call: TRBJ2-5
clone_size: -
v_call: TRBV7-9
cdr3_length: 14
d_call: TRBD2
cdr3_aa: CASSLLAGKETQYF
cdr3_nt: TGTGCCAGCAGCTTATTAGCGGGAAAAGAGACCCAGTACTTC

j_call: TRBJ2-1
clone_size: -
v_call: TRBV6-1
cdr3_length: 15
d_call: TRBD2
cdr3_aa: CASSRFSGGNNEQFF
cdr3_nt: TGTGCCAGCAGTAGGTTTAGCGGGGGGAACAATGAGCAGTTCTTC

j_call: TRBJ2-3
clone_size: -
v_call: TRBV7-2
cdr3_length: 15
d_call: TRBD2
cdr3_aa: CASSIGLAGGDTQYF
cdr3_nt: TGTGCCAGCAGCATCGGACTAGCGGGAGGGGATACGCAGTATTTT

j_call: TRBJ1-3
clone_size: -
v_call: TRBV29-1
cdr3_length: 14
d_call: -
cdr3_aa: CSVSQGTSGNTIYF
cdr3_nt: TGCAGCGTTTCCCAGGGAACCTCTGGAAACACCATATATTTT

j_call: TRBJ1-1
clone_size: -
v_call: TRBV30
cdr3_length: 14
d_call: -
cdr3_aa: CAWSVPNRNTEAFF
cdr3_nt: TGTGCCTGGAGTGTCCCAAACAGGAACACTGAAGCTTTCTTT

j_call: TRBJ2-7
clone_size: -
v_call: TRBV5-5
cdr3_length: 14
d_call: -
cdr3_aa: CASSREQGGGEQYF
cdr3_nt: TGTGCCAGCAGCCGAGAACAGGGAGGGGGCGAGCAGTACTTC

j_call: TRBJ1-1
clone_size: -
v_call: TRBV19
cdr3_length: 16
d_call: -
cdr3_aa: CASSPRRQTVNTEAFF
cdr3_nt: TGTGCCAGTAGTCCTCGACGACAGACGGTGAACACTGAAGCTTTCTTT

j_call: TRBJ1-4
clone_size: -
v_call: TRBV14
cdr3_length: 12
d_call: -
cdr3_aa: CASTRGGEKLFF
cdr3_nt: TGTGCCAGCACCCGAGGGGGTGAAAAACTGTTTTTT

j_call: TRBJ1-5
clone_size: -
v_call: TRBV7-2
cdr3_length: 14
d_call: TRBD1
cdr3_aa: CASSWDRGNQPQHF
cdr3_nt: TGTGCCAGCAGCTGGGACAGGGGCAATCAGCCCCAGCATTTT

j_call: TRBJ1-1
clone_size: -
v_call: TRBV28
cdr3_length: 12
d_call: -
cdr3_aa: CASRQMNTEAFF
cdr3_nt: TGTGCCAGCAGACAGATGAACACTGAAGCTTTCTTT

j_call: TRBJ2-2
clone_size: once
v_call: TRBV27
cdr3_length: 17
d_call: TRBD1
cdr3_aa: CASSFAPPGQGGGELFF
cdr3_nt: TGTGCCAGCAGTTTCGCGCCTCCGGGACAGGGAGGCGGGGAGCTGTTTTTT

j_call: TRBJ2-1
clone_size: -
v_call: TRBV27
cdr3_length: 13
d_call: -
cdr3_aa: CASSLVKADEQFF
cdr3_nt: TGTGCCAGCAGTTTAGTGAAGGCGGATGAGCAGTTCTTC

j_call: TRBJ2-5
clone_size: -
v_call: TRBV7-2
cdr3_length: 14
d_call: -
cdr3_aa: CASSLNQGGQTQYF
cdr3_nt: TGTGCCAGCAGCTTAAACCAGGGCGGACAGACCCAGTACTTC

j_call: TRBJ2-5
clone_size: -
v_call: TRBV2
cdr3_length: 11
d_call: -
cdr3_aa: CASSGLETQYF
cdr3_nt: TGTGCCAGCAGTGGTCTAGAGACCCAGTACTTC

j_call: TRBJ2-6
clone_size: -
v_call: TRBV29-1
cdr3_length: 16
d_call: -
cdr3_aa: CSVVGGKDSGANVLTF
cdr3_nt: TGCAGCGTCGTCGGAGGCAAGGACTCTGGGGCCAACGTCCTGACTTTC

j_call: TRBJ2-5
clone_size: -
v_call: TRBV9
cdr3_length: 17
d_call: TRBD2
cdr3_aa: CASSVGTSGSLGETQYF
cdr3_nt: TGTGCCAGCAGCGTAGGGACTAGCGGGAGCCTGGGGGAGACCCAGTACTTC

j_call: TRBJ1-3
clone_size: -
v_call: TRBV6-1
cdr3_length: 15
d_call: -
cdr3_aa: CASSEGGGIGNTIYF
cdr3_nt: TGTGCCAGCAGTGAGGGGGGAGGAATTGGAAACACCATATATTTT

j_call: TRBJ2-6
clone_size: once
v_call: TRBV10-3
cdr3_length: 14
d_call: -
cdr3_aa: CAISWESGANVLTF
cdr3_nt: TGTGCCATCAGCTGGGAGTCTGGGGCCAACGTCCTGACTTTC

j_call: TRBJ1-1
clone_size: few
v_call: TRBV12-5
cdr3_length: 15
d_call: -
cdr3_aa: CASGLEMTGNTEAFF
cdr3_nt: TGTGCTAGTGGTTTGGAGATGACAGGGAACACTGAAGCTTTCTTT